The 20 T cell receptor beta chains below were found in one sample sequenced in a study of T cell responses to AZD1222 COVID-19 vaccine. Generated by immunoSEQ multiplex PCR, the TCRdb table keeps only in-frame clones and is missing some. The sample has about 150,000 clones; roughly 91% are singletons. Sequences were derived from peripheral blood, sampled on day 0 of AZD1222 vaccination. The receptors originated from an adult in good health.

The chain has TRBV7-9 and TRBJ2-5; the D gene is possibly TRBD2 (7 bases). The V gene lost 2 bases and the J gene lost 0 bases, with 19 bases spanning the gap. The CDR3 sequence is 18 residues long. The germline CDR1 and CDR2 sequences are SEHNR and FQNEAQ (reference sequence). The CDR3 protein is CASSLSSLGGVNQETQYF. The CDR3 DNA reads as TGTGCCAGCAGCTTATCCTCCCTAGGGGGGGTCAACCAAGAGACCCAGTACTTC.

The genes are TRBV7-6 and TRBJ1-4, with no clear D. Trimming took 1 base from V and 1 from J, leaving 10 bases between them. The germline V gene has CDR1 SGHVS and CDR2 FNYEAQ. CDR3 size: 16 residues. The CDR3 nucleotides are TGTGCCAGCAGCTTAGGTTTTGGTGGAACTAATGAAAAACTGTTTTTT. Translated: CASSLGFGGTNEKLFF.

V and J are TRBV6-5 and TRBJ1-1, with D unclear. This CDR3 has 13 residues. V lost 6 bases and J lost 9, with 17 bases in between. The V gene's germline CDR1 is MNHEY and CDR2 SVGAGI. CDR3 loop: CASRDNVSPKAFF. The DNA for the CDR3 is TGTGCCAGCAGAGACAACGTGTCGCCGAAAGCTTTCTTT.

V usage is TRBV19 and J usage is TRBJ1-4; 10 nucleotides line up with TRBD1. Germline CDR1 is LNHDA and CDR2 is SQIVND (reference sequence). There are 14 residues in the CDR3. Trimming removed 11 bases from V and 5 bases from J; junction bases left unmatched: 8. In nucleotides, the CDR3 is TGTGCCGCCGGCCCGGGACAGGGGAATGAAAAACTGTTTTTT. Protein sequence: CAAGPGQGNEKLFF.

This chain joins TRBV15 and TRBJ2-2, with 8 bases identical to TRBD1. Germline CDR1 reads LNHNV; CDR2 reads YYDKDF (reference sequence). V lost 7 bases and J lost 6; bases outside the gene matches: 13. This CDR3 is 16 amino acids long. CDR3 sequence reads: CATTSPGQVDPGELFF. CDR3 DNA sequence: TGTGCCACCACCTCTCCGGGACAGGTGGACCCCGGGGAGCTGTTTTTT.

V and J are TRBV7-3 and TRBJ1-1; D unclear. The CDR3 covers 14 residues. Deletions cut 2 bases from V and 8 bases from J, with 15 bases between. Germline V gives CDR1 SGHTA, CDR2 FQGTGA. The CDR3 protein is CASSLGGSSPEAFF. In DNA, the CDR3 is TGTGCCAGCAGCTTAGGTGGATCATCCCCGGAAGCTTTCTTT.

This chain connects TRBV3-1 (or the pseudogene TRBV3-2) to TRBJ1-1; no firm D call. V lost 2 bases and J 9 bases, leaving 7 bases between the germline ends. Germline CDR1 reads LGHDT; CDR2 reads YNNKEL (reference sequence). This CDR3 spans 11 amino acids. The CDR3 reads CASSQLRQAFF. The CDR3 DNA sequence: TGTGCCAGCAGCCAACTGAGGCAAGCTTTCTTT.

The rearrangement joins TRBV9 to TRBJ2-7; D unclear. The CDR3 loop spans 10 amino acids. CDR1 and CDR2 (germline): SGDLS, YYNGEE. CDR3 in DNA: TGTCGTCAGGACTCCTACGAGCAGTACTTC. Encoded protein: CRQDSYEQYF. The entire variable domain, with the rest obtained from reference TRBV9 and TRBJ2-7, is as follows: DSGVTQTPKHLITATGQRVTLRCSPRSGDLSVYWYQQSLDQGLQFLIQYYNGEERAKGNILERFSAQQFPDLHSELNLSSLELGDSALYFCRQDSYEQYFGPGTRLTVT.

A single count supports this clone. The chain carries TRBV5-1 and TRBJ2-2, with 7 bases identical to TRBD1. This CDR3 has 15 residues. The V gene end was trimmed by 4 bases and the J gene end by 0 bases; junction bases not matched to a gene: 3. In germline, CDR1 is SGHRS, CDR2 YFSETQ. CDR3 sequence (DNA): TGCGCCAGCAGCCCGGGACAGACGAACACCGGGGAGCTGTTTTTT. Its translation: CASSPGQTNTGELFF.

The chain combines TRBV30 with TRBJ1-2, with 7 bases identical to TRBD1. With 8 bases clipped from V and 1 base from J, the junction kept 10 bases outside the gene matches. The CDR3 runs 14 residues. Germline V gene data show CDR1 as GTSNPN and CDR2 as SVGIG (reference sequence). DNA for the CDR3: TGTGCCGCCCCCGGGCAGGGGGTTAACTATGGCTACACCTTC. Amino acid sequence: CAAPGQGVNYGYTF. Full variable domain (outside the CDR3, taken from reference TRBV30 and TRBJ1-2): SQTIHQWPATLVQPVGSPLSLECTVEGTSNPNLYWYRQAAGRGLQLLFYSVGIGQISSEVPQNLSASRPQDRQFILSSKKLLLSDSGFYLCAAPGQGVNYGYTFGSGTRLTVV.

The chain uses TRBV2 and TRBJ1-5, with TRBD1 matching 7 bases. Germline assignment: CDR1 SNHLY and CDR2 FYNNEI. This CDR3 has 16 residues. The V segment lost 1 base and the J segment 14 bases; nucleotides outside the gene matches: 17. The CDR3 DNA reads TGTGCCAGCAGTGAAGAGGGGTTAGGGGGCGCCCAGCGAAAGCATTTT. Translating gives CASSEEGLGGAQRKHF.

This clone was observed once. The V call is TRBV11-2, the J call TRBJ2-5; 7 positions match TRBD2. The CDR3 runs to 15 residues. In germline, CDR1 is SGHAT, CDR2 FQNNGV. J gave up 4 bases and V 1 base, and 6 bases lay outside the gene matches. The chain's CDR3 is CASSLVGTTRETQYF. CDR3 nucleotides: TGTGCCAGCAGCTTAGTAGGGACTACGAGAGAGACCCAGTACTTC.

J is TRBJ2-5 and V is TRBV6-6; weak D call: TRBD1 (5 bases). Germline V lookup: CDR1 MNHNY, CDR2 SVGAGI (reference sequence). The CDR3 is 11 amino acids. With 6 bases removed from V and 10 bases from J, the gap between germline ends came to 12 bases. The CDR3 loop is CASRSSGLQYF. The CDR3 region has the DNA TGTGCCAGCAGGTCATCAGGGCTCCAGTACTTC.

The sample holds one count of this clone. The V gene is TRBV30, the J gene TRBJ1-5; 8 bases line up with TRBD1. Germline V gene sequence: CDR1 GTSNPN, CDR2 SVGIG (reference sequence). V was pared by 5 bases and J by 4 bases, with 10 bases of the junction left unmatched. This CDR3 has 15 residues. The CDR3 loop is CAWSRDRTGNQPQHF. For the CDR3, the DNA is TGTGCCTGGTCTCGGGACCGGACAGGGAATCAGCCCCAGCATTTT.

The chain is built from TRBV15 and TRBJ2-2, with D perhaps matching TRBD2 (5 bases). This CDR3 region has 13 residues. Looked up from germline, CDR1 is LNHNV and CDR2 is YYDKDF (reference sequence). Trimming shortened V by 0 bases and J by 8 bases, and 7 bases separated the two germline ends. As DNA, the CDR3 is TGTGCCACCAGCAGAGATTGGGAGGGGGAGCTGTTTTTT. Translation: CATSRDWEGELFF. The full variable domain, completed using reference TRBV15 and TRBJ2-2, is DAMVIQNPRYQVTQFGKPVTLSCSQTLNHNVMYWYQQKSSQAPKLLFHYYDKDFNNEADTPDNFQSRRPNTSFCFLDIRSPGLGDTAMYLCATSRDWEGELFFGEGSRLTVL.

Turning to this clone: Other DNA variants within this sample encode the same CDR3. The CDR3 sequence is CASSLVGQPQHF. Here the CDR3 DNA reads TGTGCCAGCAGCTTAGTAGGTCAGCCCCAGCATTTT. This chain joins TRBV7-9 and TRBJ1-5; no definite D call. The CDR3 is 12 residues long. In germline, CDR1 is SEHNR, CDR2 FQNEAQ (reference sequence). Trimming took off 1 base at V and 6 bases at J, with 4 bases between the two ends.

This chain uses TRBV3-1 (or the pseudogene TRBV3-2) with TRBJ1-2; 9 nucleotides match TRBD1. The germline CDR1 and CDR2 sequences are LGHDT and YNNKEL (reference sequence). This CDR3 region has 15 residues. V was pared by 4 bases and J by 0 bases, with 3 bases of the junction left unmatched. The CDR3 bases are TGTGCCAGCAGCCCGGGGACAGGGCCTAACTATGGCTACACCTTC. Protein product: CASSPGTGPNYGYTF.

A note on this clone: The same CDR3 also results from other DNA sequences found in this sample. The rearrangement links TRBV7-9 to TRBJ1-2; D is unresolved. This CDR3 is built from 14 residues. V was cut by 0 bases and J by 0 bases, with 5 bases left in between. Germline CDR1 reads SEHNR; CDR2 reads FQNEAQ (reference sequence). DNA of the CDR3: TGTGCCAGCAGCTTAGCGCAAGCTAACTATGGCTACACCTTC. Amino acids: CASSLAQANYGYTF.

The V and J genes are TRBV10-3 and TRBJ2-5, with TRBD2 identical over 8 bases. Germline CDR1 reads ENHRY; CDR2 reads SYGVKD. V gave up 0 bases and J gave up 5 bases; unmatched junction bases: 5. This CDR3 is 15 amino acids long. The CDR3 protein is CAISESRGAGETQYF. In DNA form, the CDR3 reads TGTGCCATCAGTGAGTCGCGGGGGGCGGGGGAGACCCAGTACTTC.

The rearrangement uses TRBV19 and TRBJ2-1, with 9 bases aligning to TRBD2. Germline CDR1 reads LNHDA; CDR2 reads SQIVND (reference sequence). V trimming: 6 bases; J trimming: 6 bases; junction bases outside the gene matches: 6. This CDR3 spans 14 amino acids. The CDR3 sequence: CASRPFSGGNEQFF. The CDR3 DNA reads TGTGCCAGTAGGCCGTTTAGCGGGGGCAATGAGCAGTTCTTC.